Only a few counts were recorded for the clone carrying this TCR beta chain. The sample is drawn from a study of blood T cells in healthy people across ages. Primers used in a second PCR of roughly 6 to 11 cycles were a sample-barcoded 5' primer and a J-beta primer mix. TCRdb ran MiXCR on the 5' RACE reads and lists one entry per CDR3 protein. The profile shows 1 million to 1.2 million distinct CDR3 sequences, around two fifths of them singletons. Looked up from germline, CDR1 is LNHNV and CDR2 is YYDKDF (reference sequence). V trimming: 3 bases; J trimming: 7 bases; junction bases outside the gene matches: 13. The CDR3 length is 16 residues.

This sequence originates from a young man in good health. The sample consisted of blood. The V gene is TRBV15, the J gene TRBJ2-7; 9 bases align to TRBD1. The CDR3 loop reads CATSRPGTGSYNEQYF. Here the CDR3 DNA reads TGTGCCACCAGCAGGCCAGGGACAGGGAGTTACAATGAGCAGTACTTC.